The subject of this entry is one T cell receptor beta chain. In this sample, this clonotype turned up a few times. The target of this receptor is not known. No much larger clone is present one base from it, and per-base qualities are unavailable. The sample is drawn from a study of T cells in Graves' hyperthyroidism and ophthalmopathy (dated by TCRdb to between 2017 and 2020). As for the study more broadly: Peripheral blood samples were taken at initial diagnosis, before any treatment was given. A discovery cohort of about a hundred patients, approximately 44 with Graves' ophthalmopathy and over 55 with stable Graves' hyperthyroidism, was used to find distinguishing TCR V-J signatures. The study also compared thyroid tissue and blood T-cell repertoires from several Graves' hyperthyroidism patients. The roughly 91 discovery patients were randomly divided into training and test sets at a 7:3 ratio. TCR Vbeta CDR3 sequencing of 120 to 150 peripheral blood samples (43 ophthalmopathy, roughly 72 hyperthyroidism and roughly 17 progressor patients) is reported in the paper. Prospective prediction of ophthalmopathy was tested in an independent validation cohort consisting of 18 to 20 hyperthyroidism patients and 15 or so patients who later progressed to ophthalmopathy. Following sampling, methimazole starting at 30 mg daily was given to hyperthyroidism patients, and high-dose intravenous methylprednisolone was given to ophthalmopathy patients. Study-level results and caveats: Ophthalmopathy was separated from stable hyperthyroidism by a 13 V-J signature model, with just over 85% sensitivity and approximately 84% specificity obtained in cross-validation and 80%/75% obtained in testing. In validation, progression to ophthalmopathy was predicted by the model with 55% to 71% sensitivity and roughly 72% specificity, a median of roughly six months before onset. Most expanded thyroid clonotypes (frequency above 0.001) were also detected in blood, a finding suggesting that blood repertoires may reflect thyroid immune responses. Sample size was not statistically predetermined, and investigators were not blinded to group allocation.

The germline V end is reduced by 7 bases and the J end by 7 bases; junction bases left unmatched: 12. The CDR3 contains 15 residues, cysteine and phenylalanine counted. Only CDR3 DNA is held: 45 bases, read in frame from base 1. The germline V gene sets CDR1 to MRHNA and CDR2 to SNTAGT. Graves' hyperthyroidism was defined as stable when no progression to ophthalmopathy occurred over 18 months of follow-up. The hyperthyroidism patients were between 18 and 65 years old and newly diagnosed, with a disease duration of less than 2 months. Any patient with an uncontrolled infection, another autoimmune disease, pregnancy or lactation was excluded. Diagnoses were established on the basis of clinical symptoms, serum thyroxine and TRAb, thyroid ultrasound, and orbital computed tomography. PBMCs were isolated from 7.5 to 10 ml of fresh peripheral blood by Ficoll-Paque density gradient centrifugation. Total RNA was extracted using Trizol reagent, and RNA quality was assessed on an Agilent 2100 Bioanalyzer.

TCR beta CDR3 regions were amplified from RNA transcripts. The TCR CDR3 was subjected to a first round of RT-PCR using the HTBI primer set and the Qiagen OneStep RT-PCR kit. Libraries were constructed in a second round of multiplex PCR, after which size selection and purification were carried out. Libraries were sequenced paired-end with 100 bp reads on an Illumina HiSeq2000. As for the original processing: SOAPnuke was used to process the raw data, throwing out any read that contained adapters or uncalled bases, had a mean Phred below 15, or lacked an exact constant-primer or identifier match. High-quality paired reads were merged with COPE v1.2.5, and unique nucleotide sequences were defined as clonotypes. MiTCR v1.1 was used to align the clonotypes against IMGT TRBV, TRBD and TRBJ reference segments. The analysis was restricted to V-J combinations with a frequency above 0.0001, which together covered roughly 99% of the repertoires. The TCS score was defined as F50 (clonal expansion) divided by E x V (chaos), with BLOSUM62-based TCRdist calculated between CDR3 peptides within each V-J. Welch's t-statistics and random forest reduced fewer than 600 V-J features to roughly 13, which were used in a naive Bayes classifier (R e1071). TCRdb's own reprocessing of the public reads used fastp at Q25 and MiXCR and kept productive beta chains. For every CDR3 protein sequence, its rows merge into one entry that carries the most common genes and DNA. Clone size and V and J calls follow TCRdb, not the original study. The sample contains more than 550,000 distinct CDR3 sequences, approximately 15% of them found a single time. Of the sample, roughly 15% falls within the top ten clones.

The chain joins TRBV6-4 to TRBJ2-3, and 9 junctional nucleotides match TRBD1. Sequenced input: blood. The sequence came from a man aged 45-60 years with Graves' hyperthyroidism. In nucleotide form, the sequence is TGTGCCAGCAAACGCGGGGGACAGGGAGGGTATACGCAGTATTTT. The encoded protein is CASKRGGQGGYTQYF.